Listed below are T cell receptor beta chains from one sample, sequenced in a study of OX40 agonist ivuxolimab in advanced cancers. The method was immunoSEQ multiplex PCR; TCRdb's version includes in-frame clones alone and lacks a portion of them. The table shows about 53,000 clones, with roughly nine tenths occurring only once. Material: CD4+ or CD8+ T cells sorted from blood, obtained in a trial of the OX40 agonist ivuxolimab. Every receptor here comes from an adult with an advanced solid tumor such as melanoma, head and neck, liver or kidney cancer. The CDR3 runs from the conserved cysteine through the conserved F or W. Fields, in order: D gene, V gene, J gene, clone size, CDR3 DNA, CDR3 protein. D genes are given only for firm matches. Clone size appears in some rows only: once, few, many, or a class for an expanded clone.

TRBD1,TRBV27,TRBJ2-3,NA,TGTGCCAGCAGTCACGCTAGAGGACAGGGTACAGATACGCAGTATTTT,CASSHARGQGTDTQYF
NA,TRBV15,TRBJ1-6,NA,TGTGCCACCAGCAGTCGCAATCGGGATCCTCCTTCACCCCTCCACTTT,CATSSRNRDPPSPLHF
TRBD1,TRBV10-3,TRBJ1-2,NA,TGTGCCATCCAGGGGGGTACAGGGGATGGCTACACCTTC,CAIQGGTGDGYTF
TRBD2,TRBV30,TRBJ2-7,NA,TGTGCCTGGACGCGGGGGTCCTACGAGCAGTACTTC,CAWTRGSYEQYF
TRBD1,TRBV2,TRBJ2-5,NA,TGTGCCAGCACCTCCCAGGGGGAGCAAGAGACCCAGTACTTC,CASTSQGEQETQYF
NA,TRBV4-3,TRBJ2-3,NA,TGCGCCAGCAGCCCAACCACAGGGCCTTCCGATACGCAGTATTTT,CASSPTTGPSDTQYF
NA,TRBV4-1,TRBJ2-4,NA,TGCGCCAGCAGCCAAGGGGGGACTTTGGACATTCAGTACTTC,CASSQGGTLDIQYF
TRBD1,TRBV9,TRBJ2-1,NA,TGTGCCAGCAGCGTAGGGCCAGGGGGCGAGGGCCTGTACGTTGGCAATGAGCAGTTCTTC,CASSVGPGGEGLYVGNEQFF
NA,TRBV27,TRBJ2-7,NA,TGTGCCAGCAGGCCTCTGGGACATTTATCCTCCTACGAGCAGTACTTC,CASRPLGHLSSYEQYF
NA,TRBV4-2,TRBJ1-2,NA,TGTGCCAGCAGCCAAGAAGGGGGTTCCAACTATGGCTACACCTTC,CASSQEGGSNYGYTF
TRBD2,TRBV30,TRBJ2-3,once,TGTGCCTGGAACCGCGGGGGACCCCTAGATACGCAGTATTTT,CAWNRGGPLDTQYF
NA,TRBV25-1,TRBJ2-3,NA,TGTGCCAGCAGTAGGAAGGGGACAGATACGCAGTATTTT,CASSRKGTDTQYF
TRBD1,TRBV6-6,TRBJ2-7,NA,TGTGCCAGCAGTTACCCGGGACAGGGCCCCGAGCAGTACTTC,CASSYPGQGPEQYF
NA,TRBV7-7,TRBJ2-5,NA,TGTGCTAGCAGCTATTCACCGGGGATGGAAGAGACCCAGTACTTC,CASSYSPGMEETQYF
NA,TRBV11-2,TRBJ2-7,NA,TGTGCCAGCAGCCCCGACCTGCACGACTACGAGCAGTACTTC,CASSPDLHDYEQYF
NA,TRBV7-2,TRBJ2-4,NA,TGTGCCAGCAGCTTGCAACGGGGGACCGACCTAATAAACATTCAGTACTTC,CASSLQRGTDLINIQYF
TRBD1,TRBV6-1,TRBJ1-2,NA,TGTGCCAGCAGTGAACCAGGGGGCGGCTATGGCTACACCTTC,CASSEPGGGYGYTF
TRBD1,TRBV10-3,TRBJ1-2,few,TGTGCCATCGGAGACAGGGACGGCTATGGCTACACCTTC,CAIGDRDGYGYTF
TRBD1,TRBV28,TRBJ1-6,NA,TGTGCCAGCAGTTTTGTAACAGGGGGTGGTTCACCCCTCCACTTT,CASSFVTGGGSPLHF
TRBD1,TRBV28,TRBJ1-1,NA,TGTGCCAGCAGTTTGGGGACAGGGGCAAGAGAGACTGAAGCTTTCTTT,CASSLGTGARETEAFF
NA,TRBV6-5,TRBJ1-1,NA,TGTGCCAGCAGCGGAGGAGTGAACACTGAAGCTTTCTTT,CASSGGVNTEAFF
NA,TRBV18,TRBJ2-2,NA,TGTGCCAGCTCCCCGGGGATGTGGAACACCGGGGAGCTGTTTTTT,CASSPGMWNTGELFF
TRBD2,TRBV6-5,TRBJ2-2,NA,TGTGCCAGCAGTTATTCCGGGACTAGCGGTCACGGGGAGCTGTTTTTT,CASSYSGTSGHGELFF
TRBD1,TRBV5-1,TRBJ1-1,NA,TGCGCCAGCAGCATCGGACAGGGAACCTACACTGAAGCTTTCTTT,CASSIGQGTYTEAFF
NA,TRBV30,TRBJ2-7,NA,TGTGCCTGGAGTGTGACACCTTACGAGCAGTACTTC,CAWSVTPYEQYF
NA,TRBV29-1,TRBJ1-4,NA,TGCAGCGTAGGTCAGAATGAAAAACTGTTTTTT,CSVGQNEKLFF
NA,TRBV11-2,TRBJ1-2,NA,TGTGCCAGCAGCTTAACAGATGGACAGTTTGGCTACACCTTC,CASSLTDGQFGYTF
NA,TRBV30,TRBJ2-5,few,TGTGCCTGGAATAGACTGAAGAAAGAGACCCAGTACTTC,CAWNRLKKETQYF
NA,TRBV6-1,TRBJ1-4,NA,TGTGCCAGCAATCAAGACTTTAATGAAAAACTGTTTTTT,CASNQDFNEKLFF
TRBD1,TRBV5-1,TRBJ1-5,NA,TGCGCCAGCAGCGACGGACAGGGGGGTCAGCCCCAGCATTTT,CASSDGQGGQPQHF
NA,TRBV5-8,TRBJ2-6,NA,TGTGCCAGCAGCTTGGTCGGGTTTGGGGCCAACGTCCTGACTTTC,CASSLVGFGANVLTF
NA,TRBV5-4,TRBJ2-7,NA,TGTGCCAGCAGCGCCTCCGTCTACGAGCAGTACTTC,CASSASVYEQYF
NA,TRBV15,TRBJ2-3,NA,TGTGCCACCAGCAGAGATCCAGGGGGGGGGAATACGCAGTATTTT,CATSRDPGGGNTQYF
NA,TRBV5-4,TRBJ1-1,once,TGTGCCAGCAGCTTGGGAGGTCGAGACAGTGAAGCTTTCTTT,CASSLGGRDSEAFF
NA,TRBV20-1,TRBJ1-2,NA,TGCAGTGCAACTTCTACGAATGGCTACACCTTC,CSATSTNGYTF
TRBD1,TRBV7-9,TRBJ1-5,NA,TGTGCCAGCAGCGCAGCGGGACAGGGTTTACAGCCCCAGCATTTT,CASSAAGQGLQPQHF
TRBD2,TRBV2,TRBJ2-1,NA,TGTGCCAGCGGACTAGCCCTCGATGAGCAGTTCTTC,CASGLALDEQFF
TRBD1,TRBV7-9,TRBJ2-7,NA,TGTGCCAGCAGCTCGGACAGGGGGGCGACCTACGAGCAGTACTTC,CASSSDRGATYEQYF
NA,TRBV6-6,TRBJ1-1,NA,TGTGCCAGCAGACCCCGGGACACGCGGAACACTGAAGCTTTCTTT,CASRPRDTRNTEAFF
TRBD2,TRBV19,TRBJ2-1,NA,TGTGCCAGTAGTATAGAAACTAGCGGGAACTACAATGAGCAGTTCTTC,CASSIETSGNYNEQFF
NA,TRBV5-6,TRBJ2-1,NA,TGTGCCAGCAGCTTGGCACCGGGTAGGGGAAACAATGAGCAGTTCTTC,CASSLAPGRGNNEQFF
NA,TRBV30,TRBJ2-7,once,TGTGCCTTCAGACTGGGGGGACAACCTTACGAGCAGTACTTC,CAFRLGGQPYEQYF
TRBD1,TRBV18,TRBJ1-1,NA,TGTGCCAGCTCAGGACAGGGAGATATAAACACTGAAGCTTTCTTT,CASSGQGDINTEAFF
NA,TRBV7-8,TRBJ1-3,NA,TGTGCCAGCAGCTCCGGGGTTGGAAACACCATATATTTT,CASSSGVGNTIYF
NA,TRBV5-1,TRBJ2-3,NA,TGCGCCAGCAGCTTGGACAGTAGCACAGATACGCAGTATTTT,CASSLDSSTDTQYF
NA,TRBV30,TRBJ1-1,NA,TGTGCCGGCGACAGGTCCCCGAACACTGAAGCTTTCTTT,CAGDRSPNTEAFF
NA,TRBV14,TRBJ2-5,few,TGTGCCAGCAGCCAGCAAAGGGAGACCCAGTACTTC,CASSQQRETQYF